This entry concerns a single T cell receptor beta chain. The record originates from a study of blood T cell repertoires in COVID-19. Turning to the study itself: Samples taken during acute and convalescent COVID-19 were collected in the United States, Italy and Spain. In each case, the material was cDNA or gDNA derived from T cells, B-cell-depleted T cells, or PBMCs.

The CDR3 is made up of 17 amino acids. V shed 2 bases and J 6 bases; nucleotides not matched to a gene: 12. The germline gives CDR1 LGHDT, CDR2 YNNKEL (reference sequence). Under the authors' procedure: Reference gene primer amplification gave estimated nucleated cell counts. Method: immunoSEQ multiplex PCR; TCRdb's copy keeps in-frame clones and lacks some. V, J and clone size derive from that table, while D and trimming were established from the DNA sequence. The sample contains some 68,000 clones, roughly 90% of which appear only once. Sequencing was performed on peripheral blood. The receptor was derived from a man between 45 and 60 years old with active COVID-19. This sequence joins TRBV3-1 (or the pseudogene TRBV3-2) and TRBJ1-4; TRBD1 aligns across 7 bases. The CDR3: CASSQPNSGTAHEKLFF. CDR3 DNA sequence: TGTGCCAGCAGCCAACCGAACTCCGGGACAGCCCATGAAAAACTGTTTTTT.